What follows is one TCR beta chain and its context. Its specificity is not known. The donors were part of the validation cohort, which consisted of approximately 110 subjects and was separate from the first cohort of 670 or so subjects. The sample originates from a study of cytomegalovirus exposure and HLA in healthy donors. Study-level points and caveats: Reports indicated that the classifier achieved high specificity and sensitivity in diagnosing cytomegalovirus status.

Sequencing used immunoSEQ multiplex PCR; TCRdb keeps in-frame clones, though not all of them. The table has over 110,000 clones, around 87% seen once; the top ten hold under 9%. This CDR3 spans 15 amino acids. The V gene's germline CDR1 is SGHRS and CDR2 YFSETQ. V lost 1 base, J lost 5 bases, and 8 bases stayed unmatched. Sequences were obtained from PBMCs. This clonotype was sampled from a man aged 18 to 35 in good health and CMV-seropositive. V and J are TRBV5-1 and TRBJ2-5; 7 bases match TRBD2. CDR3 in amino acids: CASSLIPGEGETQYF. The CDR3 DNA reads as TGCGCCAGCAGCTTGATTCCGGGGGAGGGGGAGACCCAGTACTTC.